This TCR beta chain was retrieved from a study of long-term antiretroviral therapy in people with HIV. immunoSEQ v3.0 was run at survey level. The data were produced by immunoSEQ multiplex PCR, yet TCRdb's version contains in-frame clones alone and is incomplete. The table records around 25,000 clones, about 86% of them present only once. Cryopreserved PBMC numbered roughly 1-10 million per sample before DNA extraction. Only one count was recorded for this clone. There are 15 residues in the CDR3. Sequenced material: unsorted PBMCs, taken about 4.5 years after starting antiretroviral therapy. V usage is TRBV21-1 and J usage is TRBJ2-4; the table calls TRBD1, which could not be checked here. TRBV21-1 is a recognized pseudogene. The TCR was taken from a man aged 30 to 39 with HIV. The CDR3 region has the DNA TGTGCCAGCCTCAAACAGGGCTTAGCCAAAAACATTCAGTACTTC. The encoded protein is CASLKQGLAKNIQYF.